The 29 T cell receptor beta chains below all came from one sample that was sequenced in a study of tumor-infiltrating lymphocytes in primary liver carcinoma. TCR beta cDNA was reverse-transcribed from roughly 520 ng of total RNA. The reaction used a constant-region primer and ProtoScript II reverse transcriptase. Investigators got TCR beta libraries out of three nested multiplex PCR rounds, done with slightly modified ARM-PCR. The first two PCR rounds, around 11 cycles each, used TRBV1-TRBV30 forward primers and a C-beta reverse primer. TCRdb redid the calling of the multiplex PCR reads with MiXCR, one entry per CDR3 protein. The sample gives 250,000 to 350,000 distinct CDR3 sequences, about three fifths of which show up once; over 15% is in the top ten. The study extracted blood RNA from unsorted whole blood and also extracted germline DNA. The sample consisted of peripheral blood. These receptors all stem from a woman aged 25 to 45 with primary liver carcinoma and hepatitis B virus infection.

With respect to this clonotype: A read error is possible here, since a much larger clone lies one base away. The CDR3 sequence: CSVRGVDTEAFF. The CDR3 region has the DNA TGCAGCGTCCGGGGGGTTGACACTGAAGCTTTCTTT. V usage is TRBV29-1 and J usage is TRBJ1-1; possibly TRBD1 for D (5 bases). CDR1 is SQVTM, CDR2 ANQGSEA, per germline. The CDR3 consists of 12 residues. The ends were cut back, 6 bases at V and 3 bases at J, with 11 bases in the middle.

The chain uses TRBV4-1 and TRBJ2-1; D remains unclear. The length of the CDR3 is 15 residues. CDR1 MGHRA and CDR2 YSYEKL come from the germline V gene. Trimming left V 8 bases short and J 0 bases short, with 14 bases between. CDR3 loop: CASANLPDSYNEQFF. CDR3 bases: TGCGCCAGCGCAAACCTACCGGACTCCTACAATGAGCAGTTCTTC.

This clonotype was seen at least ten times. This rearrangement joins TRBV6-2 or TRBV6-3 to TRBJ2-1; 8 nucleotides line up with TRBD2. CDR1 and CDR2 from the germline V gene are MNHEY and SVGEGT. The CDR3 totals 14 residues. The junction had 6 bases not matched to a gene; V was cut back by 8 bases and J by 3 bases. This chain's CDR3 is CASRSSGFYNEQFF. The CDR3 coding sequence is TGTGCCAGCCGGTCTAGCGGGTTCTACAATGAGCAGTTCTTC.

In this sample, this clonotype turned up a few times. V is TRBV12-3 or TRBV12-4 and J is TRBJ2-3; a weak D match, TRBD2 (7 bases). Trimming took off 4 bases at V and 3 bases at J, with 14 bases between the two ends. The CDR3 is 15 residues long. The DNA of the CDR3 is TGTGCCAGCAGTTGGGGGGGGGCTAATACAGATACGCAGTATTTT. Its translation is CASSWGGANTDTQYF.

This clonotype showed up just a few times. V and J are TRBV6-2 or TRBV6-3 and TRBJ2-1; D perhaps matches TRBD2 (6 bases). V was pared by 6 bases and J by 1 base, with 16 bases between. The CDR3 spans 16 residues. CDR1 and CDR2 from the germline V gene are MNHEY and SVGEGT. The CDR3 reads CASRLPPGVSYNEQFF. Written as DNA, the CDR3 is TGTGCCAGCAGACTGCCTCCGGGGGTGTCCTACAATGAGCAGTTCTTC.

The chain has TRBV7-8 and TRBJ1-2; TRBD1 is a possible D gene (5 bases). Germline CDR1 and CDR2: SGHVS and FQNEAQ. The ends were cut back, 4 bases at V and 1 base at J, with 16 bases in the middle. This CDR3 is built from 16 residues. The CDR3 is CASSSRARGDNYGYTF. CDR3 coding DNA: TGTGCCAGCAGCTCCAGGGCGCGGGGAGATAACTATGGCTACACCTTC. The full variable domain, completed using reference TRBV7-8 and TRBJ1-2, is GAGVSQSPRYKVAKRGQDVALRCDPISGHVSLFWYQQALGQGPEFLTYFQNEAQLDKSGLPSDRFFAERPEGSVSTLKIQRTQQEDSAVYLCASSSRARGDNYGYTFGSGTRLTVV.

The sample holds one count of this clonotype. A much larger clonotype is one base distant, so this may be a read error. The chain has TRBV29-1 and TRBJ2-7; D uncertain. CDR3 length: 12 residues. Germline assignment: CDR1 SQVTM and CDR2 ANQGSEA. V was pared by 8 bases and J by 1 base, with 12 bases between. The CDR3 here is CSFRPRSYEQYF. Here the CDR3 DNA reads TGCAGCTTCCGCCCCAGATCCTACGAGCAGTACTTC.

A remark on this clonotype: A junction boundary mismatches the germline segment, possibly from a read error. The gene calls are TRBV11-2 and TRBJ1-1; TRBD1 is a possible D gene (6 bases). The germline V gene has CDR1 SGHAT and CDR2 FQNNGV. This CDR3 spans 15 amino acids. CDR3 DNA: TGTGCCAGCAACTCGACCACAGGGTTCGGGACTGGAGCTTTCTTT. It codes for CASNSTTGFGTGAFF.

This clonotype was counted once. Being one base from a much bigger clone, this may be a read error. This likely comes from a read error, as the CDR3 has no conserved phenylalanine or tryptophan at its end. The J gene is TRBJ2-5, the V gene TRBV29-1; D uncertain. V dropped 0 bases and J dropped 7 bases, with 18 bases sitting between them. The CDR3 covers 15 residues. In germline, CDR1 is SQVTM, CDR2 ANQGSEA. The CDR3 coding sequence is TGCAGCGTTGAAGATCCCAACCCGGGCGCGCGGACCCAGTACTCC. Residues: CSVEDPNPGARTQYS.

This chain links TRBV29-1 with TRBJ2-7; possible D gene TRBD1, 5 bases. Germline values: CDR1 SQVTM, CDR2 ANQGSEA. CDR3 length equals 13 residues. Trimming took 5 bases from V and 6 from J, leaving 17 bases between them. The CDR3, as DNA: TGCAGCGTTAATGTTTACCAGGGCGGCGAGCAGTACTTC. Translating gives CSVNVYQGGEQYF.

This clonotype has ten or more counts. V gene TRBV29-1 combines with J gene TRBJ2-4, with 9 bases identical to TRBD2. Losses at the gene ends were 7 bases for V and 8 bases for J; bases not matched to a gene: 6. Germline loops: CDR1 SQVTM, CDR2 ANQGSEA. This CDR3 contains 12 residues. CDR3 sequence: CSAAGGADIQYF. The CDR3 nucleotides are TGCAGCGCCGCGGGAGGGGCGGACATTCAGTACTTC.

Comments on this clonotype: This sequence may be a read error, since a much larger clone differs from it by one base. The V and J genes are TRBV11-2 and TRBJ2-2, with D tentatively TRBD2 (7 bases). The germline V and J ends were trimmed by 7 bases and 1 base, with 25 bases remaining between them. Germline V lookup: CDR1 SGHAT, CDR2 FQNNGV. This CDR3 is 19 amino acids long. The CDR3 spells CASISPRGAGGLNTGELFF. The CDR3 region has the DNA TGTGCCAGCATCTCCCCCCGGGGGGCCGGGGGATTGAACACCGGGGAGCTGTTTTTT. The whole variable domain, filled in from reference TRBV11-2 and TRBJ2-2, reads EAGVAQSPRYKIIEKRQSVAFWCNPISGHATLYWYQQILGQGPKLLIQFQNNGVVDDSQLPKDRFSAERLKGVDSTLKIQPAKLEDSAVYLCASISPRGAGGLNTGELFFGEGSRLTVL.

With respect to this clonotype: One end of the junction does not line up with germline, which may come from a read error. The rearrangement uses TRBV7-9 and TRBJ1-1; TRBD1 matches at 11 bases. Germline-derived CDR1 and CDR2 are SEHNR and FQNEAQ (reference sequence). The CDR3 length is 16 residues. The CDR3 region has the DNA TGTGCCAGCAGCCTCGGACAGGGGGCGGAGAACACTGAAGCCTTCTTT. Translating it yields CASSLGQGAENTEAFF. The whole variable domain, filled in from reference TRBV7-9 and TRBJ1-1, reads DTGVSQNPRHKITKRGQNVTFRCDPISEHNRLYWYRQTLGQGPEFLTYFQNEAQLEKSRLLSDRFSAERPKGSFSTLEIQRTEQGDSAMYLCASSLGQGAENTEAFFGQGTRLTVV.

This CDR3 is CASSSLKGVAGGVELFF. CDR3 DNA sequence: TGTGCCAGCAGCTCCCTGAAGGGAGTAGCGGGAGGGGTGGAGCTGTTTTTT. The V call is TRBV11-2, the J call TRBJ2-2; 11 bases fit TRBD2. Germline V gives CDR1 SGHAT, CDR2 FQNNGV. The CDR3 is made up of 17 amino acids. V gave up 4 bases and J gave up 10 bases; unmatched junction bases: 14.

V usage is TRBV28 and J usage is TRBJ2-7; D is perhaps TRBD1 (5 bases). The CDR3 length is 12 residues. Germline CDR1 is MDHEN and CDR2 is SYDVKM. V was trimmed by 6 bases and J by 8 bases, leaving 14 bases between them. Here the CDR3 DNA reads TGTGCCAGCAGGCGACCTCAGGGAAAGCAGTACTTC. This encodes CASRRPQGKQYF.

The rearrangement uses TRBV29-1 and TRBJ1-2; TRBD1 aligns across 8 bases. CDR3 length: 11 amino acids. The junction had 2 bases not matched to a gene; V was cut back by 7 bases and J by 4 bases. Germline V gene lookup returns CDR1 SQVTM and CDR2 ANQGSEA. As DNA, the CDR3 is TGCAGCGGAGGGACAGGCTATGGCTACACCTTC. Protein sequence: CSGGTGYGYTF.

Comments on this clonotype: A read error is likely, as this CDR3 ends without the conserved phenylalanine or tryptophan. The DNA is left out, because the CDR3 cannot be placed on it with certainty; the CDR3 is given as TCRdb lists it. The CDR3 reads CASSQDLRGEYGYIS. The chain has TRBV4-3 and TRBJ1-2; TRBD1 was called by the table and not checked on the DNA. The CDR3 adds up to 15 amino acids, both ends counted. Germline values: CDR1 LGHNA, CDR2 YSLEER.

Worth noting for this clonotype: Given the absence of the conserved phenylalanine or tryptophan at the CDR3 end, a read error is likely. The rearrangement uses TRBV11-2 and TRBJ2-7, with no clear D. This CDR3 region has 13 residues. CDR1 and CDR2 from the germline V gene are SGHAT and FQNNGV. CDR3 coding DNA: TGTGCCAGCGGCTTAAGTGGGGATTATGGGCAGTACATC. Protein product: CASGLSGDYGQYI.

Regarding this clonotype: A much larger clone is a single base away; this may be a read error. The chain couples TRBV6-5 to TRBJ2-3, with D unresolved. Germline V CDR1 and CDR2: MNHEY, SVGAGI. The CDR3 consists of 14 residues. DNA for the CDR3: TGTACCAGCAGTTACTCTGGAGACACAGATACGCAGTATTTT. Translation: CTSSYSGDTDTQYF.

Ten or more counts support this clonotype. Written as DNA, the CDR3 is TGCGCCAGCAGCCAAGAGGAGACAGGGTTCACAGATACGCAGTATTTT. It encodes CASSQEETGFTDTQYF. The chain carries TRBV4-1 and TRBJ2-3, with 7 positions matching TRBD1. The CDR3 totals 16 residues. J lost 2 bases, V lost 0 bases, and 5 bases had no gene match. Germline V gives CDR1 MGHRA, CDR2 YSYEKL.

In regard to this clonotype: One base away lies a much larger clone, so this may be a sequencing read error. The chain employs TRBV10-2 and TRBJ2-1; 8 positions agree with TRBD2. The CDR3 consists of 14 residues. CDR1 and CDR2 (germline): WSHSY, SAAADI. The CDR3 DNA reads as TGCGCCAGCAGTGTAAGCGGGAGTAATAATGAGCGGTTCTTC. Its translation: CASSVSGSNNERFF.

Worth noting for this clonotype: Compared with germline, one end of the junction differs, possibly owing to a read error. The J gene is TRBJ2-4, the V gene TRBV28; TRBD1 agrees at 9 bases. This CDR3 comprises 15 residues. Germline values: CDR1 MDHEN, CDR2 SYDVKM. CDR3 sequence reads: CASTRTGTGNHILYF. The DNA for the CDR3 is TGTGCCAGCACCAGAACGGGGACAGGGAATCACATTCTGTACTTC.

The V gene is TRBV6-8, the J gene TRBJ2-3, with D perhaps matching TRBD2 (6 bases). Germline values: CDR1 MNHGY, CDR2 SAAAGT. With 0 bases removed from V and 14 bases from J, the gap between germline ends came to 15 bases. This CDR3 region has 13 residues. The CDR3 is CASSYSGLQIAYF. The CDR3 DNA is TGTGCCAGCAGTTACTCGGGACTCCAAATCGCGTATTTT.

This clonotype came up a few times. The J gene is TRBJ2-5, the V gene TRBV5-4; 8 bases match TRBD1. V shed 4 bases and J 1 base; nucleotides not matched to a gene: 3. From germline, CDR1 is SGHNT and CDR2 YYREEE (reference sequence). The CDR3 is made up of 14 amino acids. CDR3 nucleotides: TGTGCCAGCAGCCAGGGACAGGCCCAAGAGACCCAGTACTTC. It yields the protein CASSQGQAQETQYF.

This clonotype was detected only a few times. CDR3 residues: CASSYSGGSSYEQYF. The CDR3 region has the DNA TGTGCCAGCAGTTACTCAGGGGGGAGCTCCTACGAGCAGTACTTC. This sequence joins TRBV6-5 and TRBJ2-7, with D perhaps TRBD1 or TRBD2 (6 bases each). The CDR3 is 15 residues long. CDR1 is MNHEY and CDR2 is SVGAGI in the germline V gene. V was clipped by 0 bases and J by 0 bases, with 9 bases between them.

On this clonotype itself: This may be a read error, as it is one base from a much larger clone. This CDR3 is missing its conserved last phenylalanine or tryptophan, likely due to a read error. The chain combines TRBV10-3 with TRBJ1-6, with D possibly being TRBD1 (5 bases). The V gene lost 6 bases and the J gene lost 7 bases, with 13 bases spanning the gap. The germline CDR1 and CDR2 sequences are ENHRY and SYGVKD. The CDR3 covers 14 residues. DNA of the CDR3: TGTGCCATCAGGGTGGAACAGGCGAATTCACCCCTCCACTAT. Protein sequence: CAIRVEQANSPLHY.

The chain couples TRBV2 to TRBJ2-1; no clear D. The CDR3 length is 13 residues. Germline CDR1 reads SNHLY; CDR2 reads FYNNEI. V lost 4 bases and J lost 14, with 18 bases in between. The CDR3 DNA sequence: TGTGCCAGCAGTGCGGCGGTCCCCGCGGTGGAGTTCTTC. It is translated as CASSAAVPAVEFF.

With respect to this clonotype: An end of the junction differs from the germline gene, which may be a read error. The chain uses TRBV29-1 and TRBJ2-2, with D perhaps TRBD2 (5 bases). Germline CDR1 is SQVTM and CDR2 is ANQGSEA. The length of the CDR3 is 14 residues. In DNA form, the CDR3 reads TGCAGCGCTCTAGGAACAAGGAACACCGGGGAGCTGTTTTTC. Translated: CSALGTRNTGELFF.

Remarks on this clonotype: Its ends do not fully match the called genes, so a read error is possible. The chain carries TRBV14 and TRBJ1-5; 7 nucleotides agree with TRBD1. Germline CDR1 is SGHDN and CDR2 is FVKESK. This CDR3 is built from 16 residues. For the CDR3, the DNA is TGTGTCAGCAGCCAAGGAGGGGGCCTCCTCAATCAGCCCCAGCATTTT. Protein product: CVSSQGGGLLNQPQHF.